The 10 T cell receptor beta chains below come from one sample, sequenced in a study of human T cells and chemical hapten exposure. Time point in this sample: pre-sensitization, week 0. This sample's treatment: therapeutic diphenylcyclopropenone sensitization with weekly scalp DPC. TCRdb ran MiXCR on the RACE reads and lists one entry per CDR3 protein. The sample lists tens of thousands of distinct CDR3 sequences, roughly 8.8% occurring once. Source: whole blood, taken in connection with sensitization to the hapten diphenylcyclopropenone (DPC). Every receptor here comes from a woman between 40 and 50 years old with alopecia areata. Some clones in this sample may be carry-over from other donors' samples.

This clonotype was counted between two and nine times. CDR3 sequence reads: CASSLGWTGGTSTGELFF. The DNA for the CDR3 is TGTGCCAGCAGCTTAGGCTGGACAGGGGGCACCTCAACCGGGGAGCTGTTTTTT. The chain has TRBV7-2 and TRBJ2-2, with TRBD1 identical over 11 bases. Germline trimming cut 1 base from V and 5 bases from J; bases unmatched to any gene: 9. The CDR3 covers 18 residues. Germline CDR1 SGHTA, CDR2 FQGNSA.

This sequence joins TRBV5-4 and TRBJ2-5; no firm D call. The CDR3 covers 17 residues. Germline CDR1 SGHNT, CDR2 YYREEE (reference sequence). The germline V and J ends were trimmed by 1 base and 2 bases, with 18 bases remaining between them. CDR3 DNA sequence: TGTGCCAGCAGCTTGAGGATGCTGGCATCGGGTCAAGAGACCCAGTACTTC. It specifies CASSLRMLASGQETQYF.

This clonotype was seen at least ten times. CDR3 region: CASSQEGSSSYNEQFF. The CDR3 coding sequence is TGCGCCAGCAGCCAAGAAGGCAGTAGCTCCTACAATGAGCAGTTCTTC. V usage is TRBV4-3 and J usage is TRBJ2-1; D ambiguous. The CDR3 runs to 16 residues. Germline loops: CDR1 LGHNA, CDR2 YSLEER. V shed 0 bases and J shed 0 bases, with 9 bases lying between them.

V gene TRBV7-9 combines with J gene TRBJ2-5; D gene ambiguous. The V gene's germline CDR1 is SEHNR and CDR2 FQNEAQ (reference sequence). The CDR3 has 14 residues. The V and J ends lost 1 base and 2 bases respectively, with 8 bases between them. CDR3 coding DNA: TGTGCCAGCAGCTTAGAGTCGGTACAAGAGACCCAGTACTTC. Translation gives CASSLESVQETQYF.

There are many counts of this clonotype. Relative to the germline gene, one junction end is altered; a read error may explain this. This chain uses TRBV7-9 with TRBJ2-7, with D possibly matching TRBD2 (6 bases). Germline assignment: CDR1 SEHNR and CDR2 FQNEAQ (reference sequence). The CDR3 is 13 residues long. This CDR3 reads CASSSLEGRSPLW. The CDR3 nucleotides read TGTGCCAGCAGCTCCCTGGAAGGGAGGAGCCCTTTATGG.

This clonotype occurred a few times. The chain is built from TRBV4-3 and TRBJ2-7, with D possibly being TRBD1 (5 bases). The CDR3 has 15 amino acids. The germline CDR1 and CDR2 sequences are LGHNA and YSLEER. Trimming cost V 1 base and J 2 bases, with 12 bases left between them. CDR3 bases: TGCGCCAGCAGCCAAGTGTCAGGGATACCCTACGAGCAGTACTTC. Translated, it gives CASSQVSGIPYEQYF.

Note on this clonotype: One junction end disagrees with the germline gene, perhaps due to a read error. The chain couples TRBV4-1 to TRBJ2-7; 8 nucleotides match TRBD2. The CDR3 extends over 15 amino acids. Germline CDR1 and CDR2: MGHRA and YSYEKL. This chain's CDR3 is CASGQPGASGYEQYF. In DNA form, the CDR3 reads TGCGCCAGCGGCCAACCTGGGGCTAGCGGGTACGAGCAGTACTTC.

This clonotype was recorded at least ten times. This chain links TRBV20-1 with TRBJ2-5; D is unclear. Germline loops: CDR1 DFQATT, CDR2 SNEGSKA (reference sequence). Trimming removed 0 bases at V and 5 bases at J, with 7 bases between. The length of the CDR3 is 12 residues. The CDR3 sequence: CSARDVRETQYF. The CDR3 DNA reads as TGCAGTGCTAGAGATGTCAGGGAGACCCAGTACTTC.

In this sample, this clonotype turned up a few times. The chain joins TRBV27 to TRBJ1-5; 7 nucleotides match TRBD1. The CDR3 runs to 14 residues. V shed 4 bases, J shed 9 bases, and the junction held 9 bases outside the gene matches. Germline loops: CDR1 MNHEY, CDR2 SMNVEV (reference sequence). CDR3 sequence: CASSSGTAPGPQHF. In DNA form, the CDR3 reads TGTGCCAGCAGTTCCGGGACAGCCCCGGGGCCCCAGCATTTT.

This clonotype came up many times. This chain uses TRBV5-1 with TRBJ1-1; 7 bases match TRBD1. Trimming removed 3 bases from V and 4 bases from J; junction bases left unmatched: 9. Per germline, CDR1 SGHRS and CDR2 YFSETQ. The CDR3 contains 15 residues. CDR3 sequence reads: CASSSGQLAGTEAFF. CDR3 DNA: TGCGCCAGCAGCTCGGGACAGTTGGCGGGCACTGAAGCTTTCTTT.